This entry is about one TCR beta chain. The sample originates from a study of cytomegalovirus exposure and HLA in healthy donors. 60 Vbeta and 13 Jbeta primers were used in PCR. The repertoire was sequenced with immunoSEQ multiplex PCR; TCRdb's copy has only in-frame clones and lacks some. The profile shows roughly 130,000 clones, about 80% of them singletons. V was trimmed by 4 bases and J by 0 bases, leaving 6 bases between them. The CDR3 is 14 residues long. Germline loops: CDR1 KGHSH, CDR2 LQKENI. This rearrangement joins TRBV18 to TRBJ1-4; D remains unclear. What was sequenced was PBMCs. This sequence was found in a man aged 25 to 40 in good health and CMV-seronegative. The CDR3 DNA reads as TGTGCCAGCTCACACTTTGCAACTAATGAAAAACTGTTTTTT. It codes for CASSHFATNEKLFF.